The clone carrying this TCR beta chain was seen a few times. No antigen is known for it. This CDR3 has 16 residues. Trimming took off 2 bases at V and 5 bases at J, with 18 bases between the two ends. Germline CDR1 reads LGHNA; CDR2 reads YNFKEQ. Amplification used 60 Vbeta primers and 13 Jbeta primers. Sequencing used immunoSEQ multiplex PCR; TCRdb keeps in-frame clones, though not all of them. This table has roughly 140,000 clones, over 60% appearing once. These data originate in a study of cytomegalovirus exposure and HLA in healthy donors. Study-level results: In vitro experiments confirmed that a few CMV-associated chains were specific for CMV antigens. TCR beta sequences numbering 15,000 to 20,000 were associated with HLA alleles at 0.05 false discovery rate in a later analysis. Cytomegalovirus-associated TCR beta chains were listed, numbering around 150.

The material sequenced was PBMCs. This TCR came from a woman in her twenties or thirties in good health and CMV-seropositive. V and J are TRBV4-2 and TRBJ2-5, with D perhaps TRBD2 (7 bases). CDR3 bases: TGTGCCAGCAGCCAACGTACGCCTGGGGGGGCGGAGACCCAGTACTTC. It specifies CASSQRTPGGAETQYF.